The T cell receptor (beta chain) under discussion was sequenced for a study of cytomegalovirus exposure and HLA in healthy donors. Broader study findings: In a later analysis, V- and J-gene trimming of beta chains associated with a DCLRE1C missense variant, replicated independently. Fewer N-insertions (relative to the roughly 630-donor mean) were reportedly seen in an Asian-associated ancestry cluster in a later analysis. Confirmation in vitro established that three CMV-associated chains were specific for CMV antigens. Whilst most TCR sequences proved rare, a subset of public TCRs occurred across many donors.

As to this clone: Its antigen is undetermined.

Primers: 60 Vbeta forward and 13 Jbeta reverse. Data came from immunoSEQ multiplex PCR; TCRdb stores just in-frame clones and leaves some out. Among about 120,000 clones listed, under 85% were seen once. Germline CDR1 is MGHDK and CDR2 is SYGVNS. The CDR3 sequence is 16 residues long. J lost 2 bases, V lost 6 bases, and 8 bases had no gene match. Sequenced input: PBMCs. The TCR was taken from a human donor in good health. V gene TRBV25-1 combines with J gene TRBJ2-7; the match to TRBD2 covers 12 bases. CDR3 DNA: TGTGCCAGCAGCCTGGGGACTAGCGGGTTAGCCTACGAGCAGTACTTC. Its translation is CASSLGTSGLAYEQYF.